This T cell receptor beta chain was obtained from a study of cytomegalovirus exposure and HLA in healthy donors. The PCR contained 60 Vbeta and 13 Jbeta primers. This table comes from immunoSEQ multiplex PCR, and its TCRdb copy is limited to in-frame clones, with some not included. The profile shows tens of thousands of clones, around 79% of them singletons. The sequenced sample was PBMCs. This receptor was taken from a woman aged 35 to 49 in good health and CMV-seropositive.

CDR3 residues: CASSLVPGGTGGYTF. CDR3 in DNA: TGCGCCAGCAGCTTGGTGCCGGGAGGGACTGGTGGCTACACCTTC. The chain is built from TRBV5-1 and TRBJ1-2; D possibly corresponds to TRBD1 (5 bases). Germline V gene sequence: CDR1 SGHRS, CDR2 YFSETQ. V lost 0 bases and J lost 7, with 16 bases in between. This CDR3 has 15 amino acids. The complete variable domain, with remaining parts taken from reference TRBV5-1 and TRBJ1-2, reads KAGVTQTPRYLIKTRGQQVTLSCSPISGHRSVSWYQQTPGQGLQFLFEYFSETQRNKGNFPGRFSGRQFSNSRSEMNVSTLELGDSALYLCASSLVPGGTGGYTFGSGTRLTVV.